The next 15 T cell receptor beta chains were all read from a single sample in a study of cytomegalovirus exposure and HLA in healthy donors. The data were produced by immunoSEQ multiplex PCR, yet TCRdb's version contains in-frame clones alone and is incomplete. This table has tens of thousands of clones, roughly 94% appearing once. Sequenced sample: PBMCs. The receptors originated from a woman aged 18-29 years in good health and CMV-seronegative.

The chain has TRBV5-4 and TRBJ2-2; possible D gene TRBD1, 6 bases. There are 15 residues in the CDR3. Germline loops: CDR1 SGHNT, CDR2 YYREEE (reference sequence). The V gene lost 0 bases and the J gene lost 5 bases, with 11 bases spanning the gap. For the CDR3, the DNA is TGTGCCAGCAGCTTGGCACAGGGTAAAACCGGGGAGCTGTTTTTT. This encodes CASSLAQGKTGELFF.

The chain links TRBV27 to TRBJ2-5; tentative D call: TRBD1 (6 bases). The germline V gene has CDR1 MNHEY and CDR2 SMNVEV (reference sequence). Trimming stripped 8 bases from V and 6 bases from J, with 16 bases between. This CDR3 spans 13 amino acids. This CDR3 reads CASAGVPSKTQYF. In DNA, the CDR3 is TGTGCCAGCGCAGGGGTTCCCTCCAAGACCCAGTACTTC.

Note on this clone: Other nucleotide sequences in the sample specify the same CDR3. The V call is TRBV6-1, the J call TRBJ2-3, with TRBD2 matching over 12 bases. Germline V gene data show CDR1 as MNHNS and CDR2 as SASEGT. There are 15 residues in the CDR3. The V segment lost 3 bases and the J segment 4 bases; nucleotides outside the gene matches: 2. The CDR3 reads CASSELAGGPDTQYF. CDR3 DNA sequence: TGTGCCAGCAGTGAGCTAGCGGGGGGGCCAGATACGCAGTATTTT.

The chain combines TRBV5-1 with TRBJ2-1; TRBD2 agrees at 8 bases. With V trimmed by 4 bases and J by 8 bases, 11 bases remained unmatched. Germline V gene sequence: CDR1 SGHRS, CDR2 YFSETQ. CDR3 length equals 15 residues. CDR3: CASSPEREIIDEQFF. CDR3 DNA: TGCGCCAGCAGCCCAGAGCGGGAGATCATCGATGAGCAGTTCTTC.

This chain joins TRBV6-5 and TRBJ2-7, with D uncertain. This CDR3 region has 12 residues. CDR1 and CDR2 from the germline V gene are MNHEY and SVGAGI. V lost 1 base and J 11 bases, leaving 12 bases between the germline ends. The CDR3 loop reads CASSYFTGKEYF. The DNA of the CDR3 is TGTGCCAGCAGTTACTTCACGGGTAAGGAGTACTTC.

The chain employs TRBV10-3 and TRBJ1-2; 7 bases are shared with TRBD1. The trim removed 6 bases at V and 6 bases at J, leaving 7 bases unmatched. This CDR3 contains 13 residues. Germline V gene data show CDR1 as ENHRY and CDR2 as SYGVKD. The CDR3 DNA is TGTGCCATCAGCGGGACAGCGATTCATGGCTACACCTTC. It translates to CAISGTAIHGYTF.

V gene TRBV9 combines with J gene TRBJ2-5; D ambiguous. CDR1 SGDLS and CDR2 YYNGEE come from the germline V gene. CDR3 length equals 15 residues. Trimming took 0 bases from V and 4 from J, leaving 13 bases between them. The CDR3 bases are TGTGCCAGCAGCGTAGCGGTCCACGGCGGAGAGACCCAGTACTTC. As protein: CASSVAVHGGETQYF.

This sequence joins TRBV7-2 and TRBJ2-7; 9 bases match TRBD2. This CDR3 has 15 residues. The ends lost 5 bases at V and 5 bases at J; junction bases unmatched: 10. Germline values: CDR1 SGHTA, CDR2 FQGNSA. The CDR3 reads CASSRNERGAHEQYF. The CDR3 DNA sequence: TGTGCCAGCAGCCGAAATGAGCGGGGGGCCCACGAGCAGTACTTC.

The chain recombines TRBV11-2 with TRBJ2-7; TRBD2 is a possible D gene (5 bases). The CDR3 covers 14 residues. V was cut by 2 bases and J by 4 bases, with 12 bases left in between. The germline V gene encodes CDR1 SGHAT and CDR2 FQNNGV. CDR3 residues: CASSLSTTGYEQYF. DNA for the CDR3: TGTGCCAGCAGCTTATCGACCACGGGGTACGAGCAGTACTTC.

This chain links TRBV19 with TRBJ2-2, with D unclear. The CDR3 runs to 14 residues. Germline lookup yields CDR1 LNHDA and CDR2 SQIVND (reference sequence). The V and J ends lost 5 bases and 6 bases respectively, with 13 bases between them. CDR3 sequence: CASSFALTAGELFF. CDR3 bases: TGTGCCAGTAGTTTCGCGCTCACGGCCGGGGAGCTGTTTTTT.

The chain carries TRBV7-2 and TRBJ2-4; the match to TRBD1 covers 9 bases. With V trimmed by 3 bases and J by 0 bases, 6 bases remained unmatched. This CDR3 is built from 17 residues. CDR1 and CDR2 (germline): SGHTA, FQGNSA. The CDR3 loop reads CASSFAGQGRAKNIQYF. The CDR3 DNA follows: TGTGCCAGCAGCTTTGCGGGACAGGGCCGAGCCAAAAACATTCAGTACTTC. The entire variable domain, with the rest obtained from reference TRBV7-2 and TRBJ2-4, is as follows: GAGVSQSPSNKVTEKGKDVELRCDPISGHTALYWYRQSLGQGLEFLIYFQGNSAPDKSGLPSDRFSAERTGGSVSTLTIQRTQQEDSAVYLCASSFAGQGRAKNIQYFGAGTRLSVL.

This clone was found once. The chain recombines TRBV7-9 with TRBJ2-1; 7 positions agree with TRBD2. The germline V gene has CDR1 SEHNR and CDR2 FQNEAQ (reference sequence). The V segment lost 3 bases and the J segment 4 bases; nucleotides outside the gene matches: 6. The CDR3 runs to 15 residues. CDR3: CASSFKAGFYNEQFF. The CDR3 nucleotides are TGTGCCAGCAGCTTTAAAGCGGGGTTTTACAATGAGCAGTTCTTC.

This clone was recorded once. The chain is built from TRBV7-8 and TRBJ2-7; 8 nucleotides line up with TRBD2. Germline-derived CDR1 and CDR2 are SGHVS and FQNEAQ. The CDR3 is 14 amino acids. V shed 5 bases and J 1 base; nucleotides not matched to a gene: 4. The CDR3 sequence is CASSPRGVSYEQYF. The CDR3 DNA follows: TGTGCCAGCAGCCCGCGGGGGGTATCCTACGAGCAGTACTTC.

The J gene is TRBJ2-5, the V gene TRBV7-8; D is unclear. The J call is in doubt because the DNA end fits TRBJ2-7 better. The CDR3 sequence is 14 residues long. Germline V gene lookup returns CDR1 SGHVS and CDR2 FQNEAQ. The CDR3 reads CASSATPSSYEQYF. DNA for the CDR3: TGTGCCAGCAGCGCGACACCGAGCTCCTACGAGCAGTACTTC.

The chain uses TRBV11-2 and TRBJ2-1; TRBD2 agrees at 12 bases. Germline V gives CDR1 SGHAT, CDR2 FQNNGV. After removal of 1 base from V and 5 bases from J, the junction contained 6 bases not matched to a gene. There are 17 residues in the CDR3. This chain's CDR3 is CASSLGLAGGLHNEQFF. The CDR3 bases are TGTGCCAGCAGCTTAGGGCTAGCGGGGGGGCTCCACAATGAGCAGTTCTTC.